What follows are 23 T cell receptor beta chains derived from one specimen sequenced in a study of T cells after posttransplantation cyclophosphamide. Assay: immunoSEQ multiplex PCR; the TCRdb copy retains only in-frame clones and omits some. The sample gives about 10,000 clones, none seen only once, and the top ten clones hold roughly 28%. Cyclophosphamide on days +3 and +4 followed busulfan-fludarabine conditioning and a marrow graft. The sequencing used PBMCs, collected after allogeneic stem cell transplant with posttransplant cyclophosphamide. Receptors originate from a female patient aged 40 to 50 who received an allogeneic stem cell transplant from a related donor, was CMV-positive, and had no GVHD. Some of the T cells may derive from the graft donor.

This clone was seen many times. CDR3 sequence reads: CASSQASGGLPETQYF. The CDR3 DNA follows: TGCGCCAGCAGCCAAGCAAGCGGGGGGCTCCCAGAGACCCAGTACTTC. J is TRBJ2-5 and V is TRBV4-3, with TRBD2 identical over 9 bases. CDR1 is LGHNA, CDR2 YSLEER, per germline. After removal of 1 base from V and 4 bases from J, the junction contained 7 bases not matched to a gene. CDR3 length: 16 amino acids.

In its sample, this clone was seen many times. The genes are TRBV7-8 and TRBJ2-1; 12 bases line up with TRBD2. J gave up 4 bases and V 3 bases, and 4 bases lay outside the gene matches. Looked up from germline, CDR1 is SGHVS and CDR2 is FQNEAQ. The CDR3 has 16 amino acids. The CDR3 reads CASSFRTSGTYNEQFF. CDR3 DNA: TGTGCCAGCAGCTTTAGGACTAGCGGGACATACAATGAGCAGTTCTTC.

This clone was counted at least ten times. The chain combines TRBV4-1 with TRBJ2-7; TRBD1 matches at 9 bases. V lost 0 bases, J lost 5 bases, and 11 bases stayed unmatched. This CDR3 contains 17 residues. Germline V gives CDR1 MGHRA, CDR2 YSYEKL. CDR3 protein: CASSQDPGQGTENEQYF. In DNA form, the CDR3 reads TGCGCCAGCAGCCAAGACCCGGGACAGGGAACAGAAAACGAGCAGTACTTC.

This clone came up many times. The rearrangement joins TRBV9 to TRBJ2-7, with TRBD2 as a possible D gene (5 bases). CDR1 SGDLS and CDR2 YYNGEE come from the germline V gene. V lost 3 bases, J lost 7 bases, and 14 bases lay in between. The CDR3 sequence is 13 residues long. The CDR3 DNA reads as TGTGCCAGCAGCGCTATACTACGGGGAGAGCAGTACTTC. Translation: CASSAILRGEQYF.

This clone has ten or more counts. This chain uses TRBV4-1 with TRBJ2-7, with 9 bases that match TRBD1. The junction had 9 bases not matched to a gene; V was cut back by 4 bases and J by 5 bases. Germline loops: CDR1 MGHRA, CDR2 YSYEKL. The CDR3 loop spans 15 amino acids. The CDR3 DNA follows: TGCGCCAGCAGCCGAGGACCGGGACAGGGACACGAGCAGTACTTC. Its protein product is CASSRGPGQGHEQYF.

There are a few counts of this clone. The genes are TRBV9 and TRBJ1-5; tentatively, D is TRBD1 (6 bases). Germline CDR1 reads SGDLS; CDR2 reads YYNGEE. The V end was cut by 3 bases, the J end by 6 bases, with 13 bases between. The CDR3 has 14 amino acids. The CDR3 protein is CASSEGTRSQPQHF. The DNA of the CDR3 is TGTGCCAGCAGCGAGGGGACACGTAGTCAGCCCCAGCATTTT.

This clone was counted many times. This CDR3 reads CASSSATGRGGNTIYF. The CDR3 DNA reads TGCGCCAGCAGCTCGGCGACAGGGAGGGGTGGAAACACCATATATTTT. The genes are TRBV5-1 and TRBJ1-3; TRBD1 matches at 7 bases. The V gene's germline CDR1 is SGHRS and CDR2 YFSETQ. The V gene end was trimmed by 3 bases and the J gene end by 3 bases; junction bases not matched to a gene: 9. CDR3 length: 16 residues.

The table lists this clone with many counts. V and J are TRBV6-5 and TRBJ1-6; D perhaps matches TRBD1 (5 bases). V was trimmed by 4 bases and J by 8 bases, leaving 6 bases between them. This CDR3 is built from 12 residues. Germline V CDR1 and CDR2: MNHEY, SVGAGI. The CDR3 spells CASSFRDSPLHF. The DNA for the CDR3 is TGTGCCAGCAGTTTCAGGGATTCACCCCTCCACTTT.

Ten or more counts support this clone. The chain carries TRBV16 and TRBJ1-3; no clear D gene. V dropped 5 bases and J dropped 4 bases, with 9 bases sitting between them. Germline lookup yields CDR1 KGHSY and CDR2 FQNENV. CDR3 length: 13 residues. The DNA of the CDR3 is TGTGCCAGCAGCATAAAAAGGGGAAACACCATATATTTT. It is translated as CASSIKRGNTIYF.

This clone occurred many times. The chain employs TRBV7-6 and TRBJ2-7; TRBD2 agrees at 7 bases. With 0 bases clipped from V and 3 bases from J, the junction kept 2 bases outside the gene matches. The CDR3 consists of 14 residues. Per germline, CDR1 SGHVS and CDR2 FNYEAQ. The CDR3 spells CASSLAGGDYEQYF. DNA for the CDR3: TGTGCCAGCAGCTTAGCGGGGGGGGACTACGAGCAGTACTTC.

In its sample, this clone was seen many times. CDR3: CASSIRPDRAYEQFF. The CDR3 DNA is TGTGCCAGCAGCATCCGCCCCGACAGGGCATATGAGCAGTTCTTC. This sequence joins TRBV28 and TRBJ2-1; 7 nucleotides match TRBD1. Losses at the gene ends were 6 bases for V and 8 bases for J; bases not matched to a gene: 13. The length of the CDR3 is 15 residues. In germline, CDR1 is MDHEN, CDR2 SYDVKM.

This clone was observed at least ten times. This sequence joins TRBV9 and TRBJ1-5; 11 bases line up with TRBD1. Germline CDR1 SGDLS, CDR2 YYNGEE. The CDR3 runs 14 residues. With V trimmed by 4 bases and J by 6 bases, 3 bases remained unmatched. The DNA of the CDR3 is TGTGCCAGCAGCCCGGGACAGGGGGTTCAGCCCCAGCATTTT. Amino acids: CASSPGQGVQPQHF.

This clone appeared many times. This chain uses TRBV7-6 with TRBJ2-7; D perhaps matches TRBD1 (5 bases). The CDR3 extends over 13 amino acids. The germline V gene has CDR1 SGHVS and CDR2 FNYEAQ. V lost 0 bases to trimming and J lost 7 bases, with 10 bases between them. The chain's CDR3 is CASSLAPGNEQYF. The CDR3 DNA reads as TGTGCCAGCAGCTTAGCCCCAGGGAATGAGCAGTACTTC.

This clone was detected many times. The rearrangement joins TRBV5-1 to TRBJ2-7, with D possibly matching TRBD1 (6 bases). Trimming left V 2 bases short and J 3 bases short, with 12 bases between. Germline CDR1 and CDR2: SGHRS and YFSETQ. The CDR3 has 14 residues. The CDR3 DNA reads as TGCGCCAGCAGCTTCCTGACAGGAAACTACGAGCAGTACTTC. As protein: CASSFLTGNYEQYF.

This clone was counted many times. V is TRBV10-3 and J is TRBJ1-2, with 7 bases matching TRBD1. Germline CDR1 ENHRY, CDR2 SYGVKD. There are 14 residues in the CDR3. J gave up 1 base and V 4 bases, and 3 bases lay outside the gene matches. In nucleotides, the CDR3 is TGTGCCATCAGTGGCAGACAGGGTAACTATGGCTACACCTTC. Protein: CAISGRQGNYGYTF.

CDR3 nucleotides: TGTGCCAGCAGTGAATTGGGGGGGCAGTACTCCTACGAGCAGTACTTC. It codes for CASSELGGQYSYEQYF. The chain has TRBV2 and TRBJ2-7; possibly TRBD2 for D (7 bases). V dropped 2 bases and J dropped 0 bases, with 14 bases sitting between them. From germline, CDR1 is SNHLY and CDR2 FYNNEI. The CDR3 extends over 16 amino acids.

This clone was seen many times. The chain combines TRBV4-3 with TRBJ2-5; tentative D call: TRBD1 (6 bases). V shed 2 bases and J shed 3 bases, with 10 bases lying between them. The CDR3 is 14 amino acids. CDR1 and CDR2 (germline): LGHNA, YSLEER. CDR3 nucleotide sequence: TGCGCCAGCAGCCAATGGACAGCTAAAGAGACCCAGTACTTC. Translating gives CASSQWTAKETQYF.

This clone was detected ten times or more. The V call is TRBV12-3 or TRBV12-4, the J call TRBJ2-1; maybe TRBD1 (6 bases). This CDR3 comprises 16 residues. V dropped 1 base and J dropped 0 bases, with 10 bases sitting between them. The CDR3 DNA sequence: TGTGCCAGCAGTTTAGTGGGACATAGCTCCTACAATGAGCAGTTCTTC. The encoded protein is CASSLVGHSSYNEQFF.

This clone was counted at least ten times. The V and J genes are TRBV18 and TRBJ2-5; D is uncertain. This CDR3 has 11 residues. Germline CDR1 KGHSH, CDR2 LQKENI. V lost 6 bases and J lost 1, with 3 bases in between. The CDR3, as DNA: TGTGCCAGCTCCGTCCAAGAGACCCAGTACTTC. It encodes CASSVQETQYF.

CDR3 sequence (DNA): TGCAGCGTTGAACCACAGGGGCTTGACGGCTACACCTTC. Protein product: CSVEPQGLDGYTF. The chain is built from TRBV29-1 and TRBJ1-2; the match to TRBD1 covers 7 bases. Unmatched junction bases numbered 8, after V lost 2 bases and J lost 8 bases. The CDR3 sequence is 13 residues long. In germline, CDR1 is SQVTM, CDR2 ANQGSEA.

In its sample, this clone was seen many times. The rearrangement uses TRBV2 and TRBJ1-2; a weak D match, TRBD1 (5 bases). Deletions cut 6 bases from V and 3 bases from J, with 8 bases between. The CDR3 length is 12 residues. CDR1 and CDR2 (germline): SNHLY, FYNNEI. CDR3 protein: CASRQADYGYTF. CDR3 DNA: TGTGCCAGCAGACAGGCGGACTATGGCTACACCTTC.

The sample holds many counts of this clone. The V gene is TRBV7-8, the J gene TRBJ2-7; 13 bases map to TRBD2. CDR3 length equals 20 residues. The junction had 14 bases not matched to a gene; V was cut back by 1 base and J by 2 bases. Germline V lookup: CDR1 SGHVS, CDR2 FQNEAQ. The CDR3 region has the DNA TGTGCCAGCAGCTTAGGAGCGGGCATGACTAGCGGGGGGTACACCTACGAGCAGTACTTC. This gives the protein CASSLGAGMTSGGYTYEQYF.

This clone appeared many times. The DNA for the CDR3 is TGCGCCAGCAGCACGGGACAGGGGACGAGCTCCTATAATTCACCCCTCCACTTT. Protein: CASSTGQGTSSYNSPLHF. V usage is TRBV5-1 and J usage is TRBJ1-6; TRBD1 aligns across 10 bases. Looked up from germline, CDR1 is SGHRS and CDR2 is YFSETQ. The trim removed 4 bases at V and 0 bases at J, leaving 7 bases unmatched. This CDR3 has 18 amino acids.